Each of the 21 T cell receptor beta chains below was sequenced from the same sample in a study of blood T cell repertoires in COVID-19. The method was immunoSEQ multiplex PCR; TCRdb's version includes in-frame clones alone and lacks a portion of them. The table has nearly 60,000 clones, approximately 87% seen once. Input material: peripheral blood. Receptors originate from a man aged 40-55 years with active COVID-19.

The genes are TRBV11-1 and TRBJ1-3; D is unresolved. Germline CDR1 is SGHAT and CDR2 is FQDESV (reference sequence). V was clipped by 6 bases and J by 0 bases, with 12 bases between them. CDR3 length equals 15 residues. Written as DNA, the CDR3 is TGTGCCAGCAGTCCGACGCGGTTCTCTGGAAACACCATATATTTT. Translation gives CASSPTRFSGNTIYF.

CDR3 region: CASGPRFEGEQFF. CDR3 nucleotide sequence: TGTGCTAGTGGGCCGAGATTTGAGGGTGAGCAGTTCTTC. The rearrangement uses TRBV12-5 and TRBJ2-1, with a possible D match to TRBD2 (5 bases). Looked up from germline, CDR1 is LGHNT and CDR2 is FRNRAP. V lost 6 bases, J lost 9 bases, and 15 bases lay in between. CDR3 length equals 13 residues. The full variable domain, in which reference TRBV12-5 and TRBJ2-1 provide the parts outside the CDR3, is DARVTQTPRHKVTEMGQEVTMRCQPILGHNTVFWYRQTMMQGLELLAYFRNRAPLDDSGMPKDRFSAEMPDATLATLKIQPSEPRDSAVYFCASGPRFEGEQFFGPGTRLTVL.

The chain uses TRBV6-5 and TRBJ2-1; 10 bases are a match to TRBD2. Trimming took 4 bases from V and 6 from J; bases not matched to a gene: 9. This CDR3 has 16 amino acids. Germline V lookup: CDR1 MNHEY, CDR2 SVGAGI. CDR3 residues: CASSFLGSGRANEQFF. The CDR3 coding sequence is TGTGCCAGCAGTTTCCTTGGGAGCGGGAGGGCCAATGAGCAGTTCTTC.

CDR3 sequence reads: CASSSWTSGRNTGELFF. CDR3 DNA: TGTGCCAGCAGTTCCTGGACTAGCGGGAGAAACACCGGGGAGCTGTTTTTT. The V call is TRBV28, the J call TRBJ2-2; 13 bases map to TRBD2. There are 17 residues in the CDR3. CDR1 MDHEN and CDR2 SYDVKM come from the germline V gene. V lost 4 bases and J lost 2; bases outside the gene matches: 4.

The V gene is TRBV15, the J gene TRBJ2-7; D not resolved. V was clipped by 5 bases and J by 3 bases, with 8 bases between them. The CDR3 totals 12 residues. Germline V CDR1 and CDR2: LNHNV, YYDKDF (reference sequence). The CDR3 DNA reads as TGTGCCACCAGCGCTCAGTACTACGAGCAGTACTTC. Its translation is CATSAQYYEQYF. Using reference TRBV15 and TRBJ2-7 for the parts outside the CDR3, the full variable domain is DAMVIQNPRYQVTQFGKPVTLSCSQTLNHNVMYWYQQKSSQAPKLLFHYYDKDFNNEADTPDNFQSRRPNTSFCFLDIRSPGLGDTAMYLCATSAQYYEQYFGPGTRLTVT.

The chain has TRBV7-8 and TRBJ2-6, with 7 nucleotides matching TRBD1. Germline CDR1 reads SGHVS; CDR2 reads FQNEAQ. The CDR3 is 18 amino acids. The V and J ends lost 1 base and 2 bases, in that order; junction bases with no gene match: 8. CDR3 sequence reads: CASSLEDRTGPGANVLTF. DNA for the CDR3: TGTGCCAGCAGCTTAGAAGACAGGACAGGTCCTGGGGCCAACGTCCTGACTTTC.

This clone was observed a few times. The chain couples TRBV11-2 to TRBJ2-7, with D hard to call. The CDR3 consists of 15 residues. Germline lookup yields CDR1 SGHAT and CDR2 FQNNGV. V lost 3 bases and J lost 7, with 19 bases in between. This chain's CDR3 is CASSLGVRVMQEQYF. CDR3 sequence (DNA): TGTGCCAGCAGCTTGGGTGTACGGGTCATGCAAGAGCAGTACTTC.

This clone was recorded only once. The rearrangement joins TRBV5-1 to TRBJ1-1, with TRBD1 matching over 7 bases. This CDR3 has 15 amino acids. The V gene end was trimmed by 3 bases and the J gene end by 1 base; junction bases not matched to a gene: 6. Germline V CDR1 and CDR2: SGHRS, YFSETQ. CDR3 nucleotide sequence: TGCGCCAGCAGCTCCCTGGGACAGCCGAACACTGAAGCTTTCTTT. Its protein product is CASSSLGQPNTEAFF.

The rearrangement links TRBV5-4 to TRBJ2-1, with TRBD2 as a possible D gene (7 bases). This CDR3 contains 15 residues. The ends were cut back, 9 bases at V and 5 bases at J, with 21 bases in the middle. CDR1 SGHNT and CDR2 YYREEE come from the germline V gene (reference sequence). CDR3 in amino acids: CATGLWGEGDNEQFF. CDR3 bases: TGTGCCACAGGGTTATGGGGGGAGGGGGACAATGAGCAGTTCTTC.

This chain links TRBV30 with TRBJ2-5; D gene ambiguous. Trimming removed 0 bases at V and 0 bases at J, with 5 bases between. The CDR3 has 13 amino acids. Germline assignment: CDR1 GTSNPN and CDR2 SVGIG (reference sequence). CDR3 in amino acids: CAWSVNYQETQYF. The CDR3 bases are TGTGCCTGGAGTGTAAACTACCAAGAGACCCAGTACTTC. Complete variable domain (other parts from reference TRBV30 and TRBJ2-5): SQTIHQWPATLVQPVGSPLSLECTVEGTSNPNLYWYRQAAGRGLQLLFYSVGIGQISSEVPQNLSASRPQDRQFILSSKKLLLSDSGFYLCAWSVNYQETQYFGPGTRLLVL.

This clone showed up just a few times. The V gene is TRBV28, the J gene TRBJ1-2; D is unresolved. This CDR3 contains 10 residues. The ends were cut back, 11 bases at V and 7 bases at J, with 11 bases in the middle. Germline CDR1 reads MDHEN; CDR2 reads SYDVKM. CDR3 in amino acids: CAVGEVGYTF. The CDR3 DNA sequence: TGTGCCGTAGGAGAAGTTGGCTACACCTTC.

The chain couples TRBV6-5 to TRBJ1-3; D call uncertain. V dropped 6 bases and J dropped 0 bases, with 12 bases sitting between them. Germline CDR1 reads MNHEY; CDR2 reads SVGAGI. CDR3 size: 15 residues. CDR3 region: CASSYDFASGNTIYF. The CDR3 nucleotides are TGTGCCAGCAGCTACGACTTCGCCTCTGGAAACACCATATATTTT.

This clone was recorded at least ten times. This chain links TRBV20-1 with TRBJ1-6; D perhaps matches TRBD1 (5 bases). In germline, CDR1 is DFQATT, CDR2 SNEGSKA (reference sequence). This CDR3 is 11 amino acids long. V lost 4 bases and J lost 7, with 5 bases in between. This chain's CDR3 is CSAKGNSPLHF. Written as DNA, the CDR3 is TGCAGTGCTAAGGGGAATTCACCCCTCCACTTT.

V is TRBV27 and J is TRBJ2-7; D gene uncertain. The CDR3 is 12 amino acids. Germline CDR1 is MNHEY and CDR2 is SMNVEV (reference sequence). V lost 8 bases and J 2 bases, leaving 10 bases between the germline ends. This CDR3 reads CASGHAAYEQYF. CDR3 bases: TGTGCCAGCGGCCACGCCGCCTACGAGCAGTACTTC.

The rearrangement uses TRBV28 and TRBJ1-3; D call uncertain. Germline V gives CDR1 MDHEN, CDR2 SYDVKM. The CDR3 consists of 15 residues. Trimming pared 6 bases from V and 0 bases from J, leaving 12 bases between. The CDR3 DNA sequence: TGTGCCAGCAGCCTGCCCCTGAGCTCTGGAAACACCATATATTTT. It translates to CASSLPLSSGNTIYF. The full variable domain, its missing parts supplied by reference TRBV28 and TRBJ1-3, is DVKVTQSSRYLVKRTGEKVFLECVQDMDHENMFWYRQDPGLGLRLIYFSYDVKMKEKGDIPEGYSVSREKKERFSLILESASTNQTSMYLCASSLPLSSGNTIYFGEGSWLTVV.

The V gene is TRBV5-4, the J gene TRBJ2-7; 9 positions match TRBD1. Germline lookup yields CDR1 SGHNT and CDR2 YYREEE (reference sequence). Trimming took 0 bases from V and 4 from J; bases not matched to a gene: 8. The CDR3 extends over 16 amino acids. The CDR3 coding sequence is TGTGCCAGCAGCTTGGCGGAACAGGGGGCAACGTACGAGCAGTACTTC. Translating gives CASSLAEQGATYEQYF. The variable domain in full, completed from reference TRBV5-4 and TRBJ2-7, reads ETGVTQSPTHLIKTRGQQVTLRCSSQSGHNTVSWYQQALGQGPQFIFQYYREEENGRGNFPPRFSGLQFPNYSSELNVNALELDDSALYLCASSLAEQGATYEQYFGPGTRLTVT.

The chain uses TRBV7-8 and TRBJ2-5, with a possible D match to TRBD2 (6 bases). Between the trimmed V and J ends, which lost 1 base and 0 bases, there was a span of 12 bases. The CDR3 is made up of 16 amino acids. CDR1 and CDR2 from the germline V gene are SGHVS and FQNEAQ. The CDR3 DNA follows: TGTGCCAGCAGCTTAGTGGAGGGATCTCACCAAGAGACCCAGTACTTC. Translated, it gives CASSLVEGSHQETQYF.

The chain couples TRBV5-8 to TRBJ2-3; TRBD1 matches 12 bases. The V and J ends lost 2 bases and 4 bases, in that order; junction bases with no gene match: 2. This CDR3 spans 15 amino acids. Looked up from germline, CDR1 is SGHTS and CDR2 is YDEGEE. In DNA form, the CDR3 reads TGTGCCAGCAGCTTCGGGACAGGGGGCGCAGATACGCAGTATTTT. It encodes CASSFGTGGADTQYF.

The chain links TRBV15 to TRBJ1-2, with D uncertain. V was trimmed by 0 bases and J by 3 bases, leaving 20 bases between them. This CDR3 is built from 18 residues. CDR1 is LNHNV and CDR2 is YYDKDF in the germline V gene (reference sequence). The CDR3 DNA follows: TGTGCCACCAGCAGAGATCCACAGAGGGCCGCTGGGGACTATGGCTACACCTTC. Protein sequence: CATSRDPQRAAGDYGYTF.

V usage is TRBV4-1 and J usage is TRBJ2-5; 9 bases are a match to TRBD1. The CDR3 spans 17 residues. Trimming at V came to 0 bases and at J to 5 bases, leaving 10 bases not matched to a gene. The V gene's germline CDR1 is MGHRA and CDR2 YSYEKL. This CDR3 reads CASSQDPGQGRRETQYF. The CDR3 nucleotides are TGCGCCAGCAGCCAAGACCCGGGACAGGGCCGGCGGGAGACCCAGTACTTC.

The CDR3 region is CASSPGTAWQFF. Here the CDR3 DNA reads TGTGCCAGCAGCCCTGGGACTGCCTGGCAGTTCTTC. J is TRBJ2-1 and V is TRBV12-3 or TRBV12-4; tentatively, D is TRBD2 (6 bases). V was shortened by 6 bases and J by 12 bases, with 15 bases between the two germline ends. The CDR3 is made up of 12 amino acids.